This is a list of T cell receptor beta chains from one sample in a study of CD8+ T cells in alopecia areata. TCRdb's table, derived via immunoSEQ multiplex PCR, lists solely in-frame clones and lacks some. The sample holds approximately 110,000 clones, less than 75% seen once. Sequenced material: CD8+ T cells sorted from blood, taken at week 24, from a patient treated with tofacitinib. These receptors were obtained from a human donor with alopecia areata. The CDR3 runs from the conserved cysteine through the conserved F or W. Each record gives: J gene, D gene, V gene, clone size, CDR3 protein, CDR3 DNA. A D gene is named only where the DNA matches it firmly. The size of a clone is reported for some rows only, either as once, few or many, or as a class for expanded clones.

>TRBJ2-2|TRBD1|TRBV25-1|.
CASSEATGTGSTGELFF
TGTGCCAGCAGTGAGGCCACCGGGACAGGGAGCACCGGGGAGCTGTTTTTT
>TRBJ2-7|TRBD2|TRBV4-1|once
CASSQVAGDEQYF
TGCGCCAGCAGCCAAGTAGCGGGGGACGAGCAGTACTTC
>TRBJ1-2|.|TRBV5-1|.
CASSLEVTYGYTF
TGCGCCAGCAGCTTGGAAGTGACCTATGGCTACACCTTC
>TRBJ2-7|.|TRBV2|.
CASSDGSGDEQYF
TGTGCCAGCAGTGACGGTTCGGGGGACGAGCAGTACTTC
>TRBJ2-3|TRBD1|TRBV10-3|.
CAISASTGASTDTQYF
TGTGCCATCAGTGCGTCGACAGGGGCTAGCACAGATACGCAGTATTTT
>TRBJ2-3|.|TRBV10-3|.
CAISESGATDTQYF
TGTGCCATCAGTGAGTCGGGGGCGACAGATACGCAGTATTTT
>TRBJ2-7|.|TRBV29-1|.
CSATGGAYEQYF
TGCAGCGCAACAGGGGGGGCCTACGAGCAGTACTTC
>TRBJ1-5|.|TRBV2|.
CASSDLYSNQPQHF
TGTGCCAGCAGTGACCTGTATAGCAATCAGCCCCAGCATTTT
>TRBJ2-7|.|TRBV4-3|.
CASSQDLEGTHEQYF
TGCGCCAGCAGCCAAGATCTGGAGGGTACCCACGAGCAGTACTTC
>TRBJ1-2|.|TRBV27|.
CASSYSRLDGYTF
TGTGCCAGCAGTTACTCCCGACTGGATGGCTACACCTTC
>TRBJ2-7|.|TRBV4-1|.
CASSQVGLFYEQYF
TGCGCCAGCAGCCAAGTAGGGCTGTTCTACGAGCAGTACTTC
>TRBJ2-1|TRBD2|TRBV27|once
CASRQEPASGVHEQFF
TGTGCCAGCCGACAGGAACCGGCTAGCGGGGTTCATGAGCAGTTCTTC
>TRBJ1-2|.|TRBV7-8|medium-sized
CASSLVGTYLLGF
TGTGCCAGCAGCTTAGTGGGGACTTACCTTCTGGGTTTC
>TRBJ1-2|.|TRBV4-3|few
CASSRRGGTDGYTF
TGCGCCAGCAGCCGCCGGGGGGGCACTGATGGCTACACCTTC
>TRBJ2-5|.|TRBV25-1|.
CASSQGETQYF
TGTGCCAGCAGCCAAGGGGAGACCCAGTACTTC
>TRBJ2-5|.|TRBV5-6|.
CASSPYGWQETQYF
TGTGCCAGCAGCCCCTATGGTTGGCAAGAGACCCAGTACTTC
>TRBJ2-7|TRBD2|TRBV29-1|.
CSALDGGEREQYF
TGCAGCGCACTGGACGGGGGGGAACGCGAGCAGTACTTC
>TRBJ1-1|.|TRBV12-5|once
CASGPRVGNTEAFF
TGTGCTAGTGGTCCCAGGGTGGGGAACACTGAAGCTTTCTTT
>TRBJ2-1|.|TRBV4-3|.
CASSQGGVGEQFF
TGCGCCAGCAGCCAAGGGGGGGTCGGCGAGCAGTTCTTC
>TRBJ2-5|TRBD2|TRBV27|.
CASSPRRTSWETQYF
TGTGCCAGCAGTCCTCGAAGGACTAGCTGGGAGACCCAGTACTTC
>TRBJ2-1|.|TRBV7-9|.
CASIRDFGPYNEQFF
TGTGCCAGCATTCGGGACTTCGGGCCCTACAATGAGCAGTTCTTC
>TRBJ1-6|TRBD1|TRBV5-6|.
CASSQGQHPYNSPLHF
TGTGCCAGCAGCCAGGGACAGCACCCCTATAATTCACCCCTCCACTTT
>TRBJ1-5|TRBD1|TRBV5-6|few
CASSLGTGAQHF
TGTGCCAGCAGCTTGGGGACAGGGGCCCAGCATTTT
>TRBJ2-1|.|TRBV11-2|.
CASSLGGFNEQFF
TGTGCCAGCAGCTTAGGTGGGTTCAATGAGCAGTTCTTC
>TRBJ1-1|TRBD1|TRBV27|once
CASSDQPGQGPGGTEAFF
TGTGCCAGCAGCGATCAACCGGGACAGGGGCCCGGTGGCACTGAAGCTTTCTTT
>TRBJ1-2|.|TRBV7-9|.
CASSPDGPIGYGYTF
TGTGCCAGCAGCCCCGACGGTCCAATTGGCTATGGCTACACCTTC
>TRBJ1-1|.|TRBV27|.
CASSDLGGNTEAFF
TGTGCCAGCAGTGACTTAGGGGGGAACACTGAAGCTTTCTTT
>TRBJ1-1|TRBD1|TRBV9|.
CASSSGGTEAFF
TGTGCCAGCAGCTCAGGGGGCACTGAAGCTTTCTTT
>TRBJ2-7|TRBD1|TRBV6-5|.
CASRAGQGSYEQYF
TGTGCCAGCAGGGCAGGACAGGGCTCTTACGAGCAGTACTTC
>TRBJ1-2|.|TRBV30|few
CAWSYGTEYGYTF
TGTGCCTGGAGCTACGGGACGGAGTATGGCTACACCTTC
>TRBJ2-3|TRBD2|TRBV2|.
CASSYGGLADTDTQYF
TGTGCCAGCAGTTACGGAGGGCTAGCGGACACAGATACGCAGTATTTT
>TRBJ2-3|TRBD2|TRBV5-4|.
CASSLEAGAITDTQYF
TGTGCCAGCAGCTTGGAAGCGGGGGCGATCACAGATACGCAGTATTTT
>TRBJ1-6|.|TRBV30|few
CAWGPGHLGNSPLHF
TGTGCCTGGGGGCCGGGACACCTAGGAAATTCACCCCTCCACTTT
>TRBJ1-2|.|TRBV4-1|.
CASSQGRSYGYTF
TGCGCCAGCAGCCAAGGCCGAAGCTATGGCTACACCTTC
>TRBJ2-1|TRBD2|TRBV5-6|.
CASSATSGPNEQFF
TGTGCCAGCAGCGCGACTAGCGGCCCCAATGAGCAGTTCTTC